These T cell receptor beta chains were read from a single sample in a study of T cells in Graves' hyperthyroidism and ophthalmopathy. Via MiXCR, TCRdb re-called the multiplex PCR reads, giving one row per CDR3 protein. The repertoire consists of about 360,000 distinct CDR3 sequences, with less than 15% occurring once and the leading ten covering around a tenth. Specimen: blood. The receptors stem from a woman between 18 and 30 years old with Graves' hyperthyroidism. Both conserved end residues are part of each CDR3.

V gene	J gene	CDR3 protein
TRBV19	TRBJ2-7	CASSIGGTGGYEQYF
TRBV27	TRBJ2-7	CASSYPLTGGGYEQYF
TRBV2	TRBJ1-4	CASRAGQENEKLFF
TRBV5-6	TRBJ1-5	CASSLGGDPDLSNQPQHF
TRBV5-4	TRBJ1-2	CASSRTGAPANYGYTF
TRBV28	TRBJ1-5	CASSSAPGLNQPQHF
TRBV5-6	TRBJ2-7	CASSLVSDYEQYF
TRBV20-1	TRBJ2-7	CSARGDSFKQYF
TRBV20-1	TRBJ2-1	CSARTSGRSYNEQFF
TRBV20-1	TRBJ2-7	CSARLSSYEQYF
TRBV6-1	TRBJ2-5	CASRGTAQETQYF
TRBV25-1	TRBJ2-4	CASTQGGQNFLAKNIQYF
TRBV7-3	TRBJ2-2	CASSTDRENTGELFF
TRBV18	TRBJ2-7	CASSRGADRGNAYEQYF
TRBV3-1	TRBJ1-4	CASSTPLTGPNEKLFF
TRBV5-5	TRBJ2-1	CASSLLGTTRIYNEQFF
TRBV4-3	TRBJ2-7	CASSQDVSPGTVVYEQYF
TRBV19	TRBJ2-1	CASAGGPYNDQFF
TRBV12-3/TRBV12-4	TRBJ1-2	CASSLHRGVYGYTF
TRBV18	TRBJ2-3	CASSQVKRGEDTQYF
TRBV30	TRBJ2-5	CAWSTGTEETQYF
TRBV5-1	TRBJ2-7	CASSLNPEFSYEQYF
TRBV20-1	TRBJ2-7	CSAKRSSYEQYF
TRBV29-1	TRBJ2-7	CSVTGTGYEQYF
TRBV13	TRBJ2-7	CASSLRAGGRPYEQYF
TRBV12-3/TRBV12-4	TRBJ2-3	CASSWGQGTDTQYF
TRBV4-2	TRBJ2-2	CASSQEPLAGDNTGELFF
TRBV15	TRBJ1-2	CATSRARADYGYTF
TRBV18	TRBJ2-7	CASSRDRGSYEQYF
TRBV12-3/TRBV12-4	TRBJ1-1	CASSLYDRADTEAFF
TRBV7-3	TRBJ2-1	CASSLTSDNEQFF
TRBV28	TRBJ2-7	CASRIRRGGRYEQYF